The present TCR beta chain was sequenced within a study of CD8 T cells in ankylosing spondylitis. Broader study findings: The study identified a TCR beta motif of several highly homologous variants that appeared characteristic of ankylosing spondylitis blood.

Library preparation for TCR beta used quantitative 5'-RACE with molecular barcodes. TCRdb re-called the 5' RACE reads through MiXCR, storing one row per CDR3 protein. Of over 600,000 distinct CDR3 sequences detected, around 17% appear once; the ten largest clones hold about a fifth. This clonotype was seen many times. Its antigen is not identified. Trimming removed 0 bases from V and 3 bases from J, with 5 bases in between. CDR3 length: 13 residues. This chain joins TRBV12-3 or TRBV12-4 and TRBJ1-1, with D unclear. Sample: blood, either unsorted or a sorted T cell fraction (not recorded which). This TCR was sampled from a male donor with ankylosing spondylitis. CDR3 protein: CASSLAEYTEAFF. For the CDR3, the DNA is TGTGCCAGCAGTTTAGCGGAATACACTGAAGCTTTCTTT.